This TCR beta chain derives from a study of response to subunit inactivated influenza vaccine. TCRdb recomputed calls from the RT-PCR reads with MiXCR, one row per CDR3 protein. The repertoire holds 300,000 to 350,000 distinct CDR3 sequences, with roughly 22% as singletons. Study conclusions and caveats: Authors proposed each seasonal influenza vaccination draws in few new T cells.

This CDR3 spans 13 amino acids. Germline V CDR1 and CDR2: KGHSY, FQNENV. The V end lost 2 bases, the J end lost 4 bases, and 7 bases lay between the germline ends. This clonotype has just a few counts. The target antigen is unknown. This TCR came from a man aged 50 to 75 who received an inactivated influenza vaccine. This rearrangement joins TRBV16 to TRBJ2-3; TRBD2 might be the D (5 bases). Source: PBMCs from blood, taken around 22 months after vaccination. The CDR3 DNA is TGTGCCAGCAGCCAACGGGGAGCAGATACGCAGTATTTT. This sequence encodes CASSQRGADTQYF.